These T cell receptor beta chains were read from a single sample in a study of shared clonotypes between healthy human individuals. The table came from immunoSEQ multiplex PCR; TCRdb's copy has only in-frame clones and leaves some out. The sample contains about 680,000 clones, about 90% of which appear only once. The sequenced sample consisted of naive CD8+ T cells sorted from blood. All receptors come from a young man in good health. Each CDR3 is given with its conserved first and last residue. D genes are given only for firm matches. Clone size appears in some rows only: once, few, many, or a class for an expanded clone.

size	V	D	J	DNA	CDR3
NA	TRBV12-5	TRBD2	TRBJ2-1	TGTGCTAGTGGTGAGGGACTAGGAGATTTGGCAGAGCAGTTCTTC	CASGEGLGDLAEQFF
NA	TRBV7-9	NA	TRBJ2-1	TGTGCCAGCAGCCCCCCCCCGTCCCTAGCCGATGAGCAGTTCTTC	CASSPPPSLADEQFF
NA	TRBV18	NA	TRBJ2-4	TGTGCCAGCTCACCACAGGGACCTATAGACCCAGCCAAAAACATTCAGTACTTC	CASSPQGPIDPAKNIQYF
NA	TRBV15	NA	TRBJ2-5	TGTGCCACCAAGCAACAGGATTGGGGGACAGAGACCCAGTACTTC	CATKQQDWGTETQYF
NA	TRBV6-6	NA	TRBJ1-5	TGTGCCAGCAGTTACCGCACAGTTGATAGCAATCAGCCCCAGCATTTT	CASSYRTVDSNQPQHF
NA	TRBV7-9	NA	TRBJ2-1	TGTGCCAGCAGCCCGGCTAATGAGCAGTTCTTC	CASSPANEQFF
once	TRBV6-5	NA	TRBJ2-3	TGTGCCAGCAGGGACGAGTCGGATACGCAGTATTTT	CASRDESDTQYF
NA	TRBV6-1	NA	TRBJ1-4	TGTGCCAGCAGTGAAGGGGCAGGGGCTAATGAAAAACTGTTTTTT	CASSEGAGANEKLFF
NA	TRBV20-1	NA	TRBJ2-7	TGCAGTGCCGTACAGGGCTACGAGCAGTACTTC	CSAVQGYEQYF
once	TRBV28	TRBD2	TRBJ2-7	TGTGCCAGCAGTACAAGGACTAGCGGGAGTGGGGAGCAGTACTTC	CASSTRTSGSGEQYF
NA	TRBV10-2	NA	TRBJ2-7	TGCGCCAGCAGTGGGGTTAATATTGGCGCCTACGAGCAGTACTTC	CASSGVNIGAYEQYF
NA	TRBV27	NA	TRBJ2-7	TGTGCCAGCAGTTTAGCAGGAAAGGGGCTCTACGAGCAGTACTTC	CASSLAGKGLYEQYF
NA	TRBV6-5	TRBD1	TRBJ2-5	TGTGCCAGCAGTTACTGGACAGGGGGGCAAGAGACCCAGTACTTC	CASSYWTGGQETQYF
NA	TRBV23-1	NA	TRBJ2-5	TGCGCCAGCAGTCAATCGGGGGGGCGGGTAGGAACTCAAGAGACCCAGTACTTC	CASSQSGGRVGTQETQYF
NA	TRBV9	NA	TRBJ1-2	TGTGCCAGCAGCGTAGACAGGTCGGGTAGGAATGGCTACACCTTC	CASSVDRSGRNGYTF
once	TRBV6-6	NA	TRBJ2-2	TGTGCCAGCAGTTATCTTAAGTCAACTTTTGAGCTGTTTTTT	CASSYLKSTFELFF
few	TRBV28	NA	TRBJ1-5	TGTGCCAGCAGTTTAATCCTGAATCAGCCCCAGCATTTT	CASSLILNQPQHF
NA	TRBV29-1	NA	TRBJ2-2	TGCAGCGGGGACCAAGGAGACGGGGAGCTGTTTTTT	CSGDQGDGELFF
NA	TRBV13	TRBD1	TRBJ2-7	TGTGCCAGCAGCCTAGTCGGGGGACAGGGCCCTATGGAGGTCTACTACGAGCAGTACTTC	CASSLVGGQGPMEVYYEQYF
once	TRBV9	NA	TRBJ1-1	TGTGCCAGCAGCGTAGGCAGTCGCACTGAAGCTTTCTTT	CASSVGSRTEAFF
NA	TRBV7-8	NA	TRBJ2-1	TGTGCCAGCAGCTTAATCTGGAGTCGGGACAATGAGCAGTTCTTC	CASSLIWSRDNEQFF
NA	TRBV6-5	TRBD1	TRBJ1-1	TGTGCCAGCAGTCCATTCGACAGGGGAAAAAGGGCTTTCTTT	CASSPFDRGKRAFF
NA	TRBV11-3	NA	TRBJ2-3	TGTGCCAGCAGCACGTCCGATACGCAGTATTTT	CASSTSDTQYF
NA	TRBV10-3	NA	TRBJ2-3	TGTGCCATCAGCTCGACAGGATTCAGCACAGATACGCAGTATTTT	CAISSTGFSTDTQYF
NA	TRBV12-5	NA	TRBJ1-1	TGTGCTAGTGGTTCCGGGGGGCTCTGGGTTGAAGCTTTCTTT	CASGSGGLWVEAFF
NA	TRBV4-1	NA	TRBJ1-4	TGCGCCAGCAGCCAAGATGGGGAAAAACTGTTTTTT	CASSQDGEKLFF
NA	TRBV27	TRBD1	TRBJ1-2	TGTGCCAGCAGAGGGACAGATCCCTATGGCTACACCTTC	CASRGTDPYGYTF
NA	TRBV29-1	TRBD1	TRBJ1-1	TGCAGCGCAAAGGGGGCGGCCATGAACACTGAAGCTTTCTTT	CSAKGAAMNTEAFF
once	TRBV7-3	NA	TRBJ2-7	TGTGCCAGCAGCCCGTTTGGGGGGGCTTCCTACGAGCAGTACTTC	CASSPFGGASYEQYF
NA	TRBV25-1	NA	TRBJ2-1	TGTGCCAGCAGGGGCGGGGCCACCTACAATGAGCAGTTCTTC	CASRGGATYNEQFF
NA	TRBV4-1	NA	TRBJ1-1	TGCGCCAGCAGACCAGCGGGGGGGCCTGAAGCTTTCTTT	CASRPAGGPEAFF
NA	TRBV7-8	TRBD2	TRBJ2-7	TGTGCCAGCAGCTTGAGCGGGAGGGCCGACGAGCAGTACTTC	CASSLSGRADEQYF
NA	TRBV28	TRBD1	TRBJ2-7	TGTGCCAGCAGTCAGACAGGGGGAGCGTACGAGCAGTACTTC	CASSQTGGAYEQYF
NA	TRBV6-1	NA	TRBJ2-5	TGTGCCAGCAGTACCCTTGGCAGCCAAGAGACCCAGTACTTC	CASSTLGSQETQYF
NA	TRBV6-4	TRBD1	TRBJ2-7	TGTGCCAGCAGTCCGACAGGGCCTAGCCACGAGCAGTACTTC	CASSPTGPSHEQYF
NA	TRBV5-1	NA	TRBJ2-7	TGCGCCAGCAGCTGGGAAGATATGATCTCCGAGCAGTACTTC	CASSWEDMISEQYF
once	TRBV9	TRBD2	TRBJ2-1	TGTGCCAGCAGCGAGCTAGCGGCGACATCCTACAATGAGCAGTTCTTC	CASSELAATSYNEQFF
NA	TRBV6-5	NA	TRBJ2-5	TGTGCCAGCAGTTCAGGGGAGACCCAGTACTTC	CASSSGETQYF
NA	TRBV6-5	NA	TRBJ2-7	TGTGCCAGCAGGGGGGCATACGAGCAGTACTTC	CASRGAYEQYF
NA	TRBV7-2	TRBD2	TRBJ2-3	TGTGCCAGCAGCTTCGTTGGGGGGGACGGCGGGAGCACAGATACGCAGTATTTT	CASSFVGGDGGSTDTQYF
NA	TRBV29-1	NA	TRBJ2-5	TGCAGCGCCGGACCCCGGGACGCTACTCAAGGGGCCCAGTACTTC	CSAGPRDATQGAQYF
NA	TRBV27	NA	TRBJ2-7	TGTGCCAGCAGTTTATCCCCGGGGTCGGCCTACGAGCAGTACTTC	CASSLSPGSAYEQYF
NA	TRBV29-1	TRBD2	TRBJ2-5	TGCAGCGTTGACGGACTAGAGGACCAAGAGACCCAGTACTTC	CSVDGLEDQETQYF
once	TRBV9	NA	TRBJ2-1	TGTGCCAGCGGAGGCGATGAGCAGTTCTTC	CASGGDEQFF
few	TRBV28	NA	TRBJ1-2	TGTGCCAGCAGTTCTCACTATGGCTACACCTTC	CASSSHYGYTF
NA	TRBV5-6	TRBD2	TRBJ2-7	TGTGCCAGCAGCTTGGGGGAGCGGGAGTACGAGCAGTACTTC	CASSLGEREYEQYF
NA	TRBV7-9	TRBD2	TRBJ2-1	TGTGCCAGCAGCTCCAGGACTAGCGGGAGTCTGTATGAGCAGTTCTTC	CASSSRTSGSLYEQFF
once	TRBV10-3	NA	TRBJ2-1	TGTGCCATCAATGGCGGGAATTACAGCCAACGCAATGAGCAGTTCTTC	CAINGGNYSQRNEQFF